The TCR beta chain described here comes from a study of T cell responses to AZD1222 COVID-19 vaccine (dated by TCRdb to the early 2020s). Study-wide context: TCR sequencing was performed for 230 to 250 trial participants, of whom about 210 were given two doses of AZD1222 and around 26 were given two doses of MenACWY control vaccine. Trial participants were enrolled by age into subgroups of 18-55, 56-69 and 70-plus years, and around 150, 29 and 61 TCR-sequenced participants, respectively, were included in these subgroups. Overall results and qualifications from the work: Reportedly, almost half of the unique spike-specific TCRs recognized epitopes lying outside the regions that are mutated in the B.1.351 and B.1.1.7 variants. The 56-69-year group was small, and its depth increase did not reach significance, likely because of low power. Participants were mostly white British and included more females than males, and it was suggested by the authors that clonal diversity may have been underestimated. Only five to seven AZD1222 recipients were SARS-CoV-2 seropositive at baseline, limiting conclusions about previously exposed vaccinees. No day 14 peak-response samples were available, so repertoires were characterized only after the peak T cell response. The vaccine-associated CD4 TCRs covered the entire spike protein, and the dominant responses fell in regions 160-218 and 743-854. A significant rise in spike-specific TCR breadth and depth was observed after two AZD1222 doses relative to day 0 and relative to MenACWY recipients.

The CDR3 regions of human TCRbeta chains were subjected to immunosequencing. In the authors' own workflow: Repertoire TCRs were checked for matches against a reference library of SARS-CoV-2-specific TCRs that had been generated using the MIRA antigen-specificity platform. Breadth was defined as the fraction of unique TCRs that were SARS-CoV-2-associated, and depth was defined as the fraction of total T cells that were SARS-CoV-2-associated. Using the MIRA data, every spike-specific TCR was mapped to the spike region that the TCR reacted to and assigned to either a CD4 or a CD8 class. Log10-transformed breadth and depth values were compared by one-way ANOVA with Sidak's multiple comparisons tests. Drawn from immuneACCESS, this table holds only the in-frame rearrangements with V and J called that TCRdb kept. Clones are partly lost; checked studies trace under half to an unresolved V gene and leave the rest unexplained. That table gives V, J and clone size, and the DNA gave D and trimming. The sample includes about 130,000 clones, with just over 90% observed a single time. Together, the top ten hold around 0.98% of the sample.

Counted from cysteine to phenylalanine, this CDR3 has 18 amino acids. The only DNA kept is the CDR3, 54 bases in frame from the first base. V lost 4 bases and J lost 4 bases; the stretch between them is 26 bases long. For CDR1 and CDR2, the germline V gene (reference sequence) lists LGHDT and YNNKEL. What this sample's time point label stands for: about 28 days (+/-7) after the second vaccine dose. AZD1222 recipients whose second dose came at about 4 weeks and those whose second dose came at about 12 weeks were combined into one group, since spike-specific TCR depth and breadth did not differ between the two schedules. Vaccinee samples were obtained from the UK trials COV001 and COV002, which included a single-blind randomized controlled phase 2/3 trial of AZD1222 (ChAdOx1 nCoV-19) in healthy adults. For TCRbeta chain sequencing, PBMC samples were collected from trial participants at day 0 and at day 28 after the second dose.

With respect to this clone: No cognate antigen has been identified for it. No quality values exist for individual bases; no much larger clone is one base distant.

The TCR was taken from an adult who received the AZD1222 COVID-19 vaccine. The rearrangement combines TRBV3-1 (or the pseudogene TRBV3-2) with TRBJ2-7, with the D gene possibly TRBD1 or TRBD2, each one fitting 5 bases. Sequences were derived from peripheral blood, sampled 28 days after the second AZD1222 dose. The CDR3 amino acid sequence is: CASSPRALTGLRVYEQYF. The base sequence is TGTGCCAGCAGCCCACGAGCGTTAACAGGACTTAGGGTTTACGAGCAGTACTTC.